This T cell receptor beta chain appears in the sequencing data of a study of T cells after posttransplantation cyclophosphamide. This clone was recorded once. The germline V gene encodes CDR1 LNHDA and CDR2 SQIVND (reference sequence). Unmatched junction bases numbered 9, after V lost 6 bases and J lost 7 bases. This CDR3 has 13 amino acids. The method was immunoSEQ multiplex PCR; TCRdb's version includes in-frame clones alone and lacks a portion of them. The repertoire includes 25,000 to 30,000 clones, around 86% of them detected once, and less than 3.5% sits in the top ten. This chain links TRBV19 with TRBJ2-7; 7 positions match TRBD1. Specimen: PBMCs. The clonotype comes from a man between 50 and 59 years old. The CDR3 is CASSQGVSGEQYF. The CDR3 DNA is TGTGCCAGTAGCCAGGGGGTCTCAGGGGAGCAGTACTTC.